The sequence of this T cell receptor (beta chain) was determined in a study of shared clonotypes between healthy human individuals. Worth noting for this clone: The antigen is unknown.

Study-wide results and caveats: Non-shared clonotypes had lower generation probabilities than those shared by all four donors. Sharing across four donors was seen in about 5% of naive CD4 clonotypes. At large depth, rarefaction still showed sorted-subset sequencing to be incomplete.

The material for each subset, its genomic DNA, was split evenly across several immunoSEQ plates. Profiled with immunoSEQ multiplex PCR; TCRdb holds only in-frame clones, not every one. This sample carries 2 million to 2.5 million clones, under 97% of them seen once, and the ten largest clones take 0.1% to 0.15%. The CDR3 is 15 residues long. Germline V gene lookup returns CDR1 SGHRS and CDR2 YFSETQ. V dropped 4 bases and J dropped 7; count of bases not matched to a gene: 10. The material sequenced was naive CD4+ T cells sorted from blood. Described subset: CD45RA+ positively selected. This receptor was taken from a man aged 18 to 30 in good health. V usage is TRBV5-1 and J usage is TRBJ2-2, with 7 bases lining up with TRBD1. This chain's CDR3 is CASSGRQGPYGELFF. CDR3 DNA sequence: TGCGCCAGCAGCGGGAGACAGGGTCCCTACGGGGAGCTGTTTTTT.